Listed below are T cell receptor beta chains from one sample, sequenced in a study of T cells in localized non-small cell lung cancer. This table comes from immunoSEQ multiplex PCR, and its TCRdb copy is limited to in-frame clones, with some not included. Here the sample spans about 59,000 clones, around 90% being singletons. The sample here was peripheral blood, taken before any cancer treatment. Every receptor here comes from a man aged 35 to 69 with stage I squamous cell lung carcinoma. Each CDR3 is given with its conserved first and last residue. A D gene is named only where the DNA matches it firmly. The listing skips clone size in some rows; elsewhere it reads once, few, many or a size class.

TRBJ2-3,TRBV2,.,.,TGTGCCAGTCAGCTCGGGCGGGTCGGCACAGATACGCAGTATTTT,CASQLGRVGTDTQYF
TRBJ1-5,TRBV18,.,.,TGTGCCAGCTCATCAGTAAGGACAGCAACAGGCCAGCCCCAGCATTTT,CASSSVRTATGQPQHF
TRBJ2-7,TRBV6-5,TRBD1,.,TGTGCCAGCAGAGGGGGACAGGTTCACTACGAGCAGTACTTC,CASRGGQVHYEQYF
TRBJ1-1,TRBV27,.,.,TGTGCCAGCAGTTTAGCAGCTAACACTGAAGCTTTCTTT,CASSLAANTEAFF
TRBJ1-5,TRBV5-1,.,.,TGCGCCAGCAGCTTGGGACCGGGCGTAAGCAATCAGCCCCAGCATTTT,CASSLGPGVSNQPQHF
TRBJ1-5,TRBV6-6,.,few,TGTGCCAGCAGGAGTTACTCCGGAAATCAGCCCCAGCATTTT,CASRSYSGNQPQHF
TRBJ2-1,TRBV10-3,TRBD1,.,TGTGCCACCCGGACAGGGCAGGGTCCCAATGAGCAGTTCTTC,CATRTGQGPNEQFF
TRBJ2-2,TRBV28,.,.,TGTGCCAGCAGCATCGCGGGGCGGGATCCGAGGAGGAGGGAGCTGTTTTTT,CASSIAGRDPRRRELFF
TRBJ2-7,TRBV28,TRBD1,.,TGTGCCAGCAGTTTACCCCACGGACAGGGCGGGCACGAGCAGTACTTC,CASSLPHGQGGHEQYF
TRBJ1-1,TRBV28,.,.,TGTGCCAGCAGTTTTGGGGGCACTGAAGCTTTCTTT,CASSFGGTEAFF
TRBJ1-1,TRBV5-1,.,.,TGCGCCAGCAGCTTGGGTCGCATGGGTGTGACCACTGAAGCTTTCTTT,CASSLGRMGVTTEAFF
TRBJ1-2,TRBV14,.,.,TGTGCCAGCAGCCAAAATGGACAGTTAGACTTCAGAGGCTACACCTTC,CASSQNGQLDFRGYTF
TRBJ2-3,TRBV4-2,.,.,TGTGCCAGCAGCCAAGATGGGGGAGCGAAAGCAGATACGCAGTATTTT,CASSQDGGAKADTQYF
TRBJ2-7,TRBV11-3,.,.,TGTGCCAGCAGCTTCTCCGGATCCTACGAGCAGTACTTC,CASSFSGSYEQYF
TRBJ2-7,TRBV7-9,.,.,TGTGCCAGCAGCTTAGCCGGGACCTCAGAATCGTATGAGCAGTACTTC,CASSLAGTSESYEQYF
TRBJ2-7,TRBV4-2,.,.,TGTGCCAGCAGCCTGCGGGGATTTCAAGCACACGAGCAGTACTTC,CASSLRGFQAHEQYF
TRBJ1-2,TRBV10-1,.,.,TGCGCCAGCAGCCCGGGACAAATTAACTATGGCTACACCTTC,CASSPGQINYGYTF
TRBJ2-1,TRBV19,.,.,TGTGCCAGTAGTATACGCCCTAGCCGTCTCTACAATGAGCAGTTCTTC,CASSIRPSRLYNEQFF
TRBJ2-5,TRBV18,.,.,TGTGCCAGCTCACCCAGGCAAGAGACCCAGTACTTC,CASSPRQETQYF
TRBJ2-4,TRBV2,.,.,TGTGCCAGCAGTGCACCAGGGGTTACCAAAAACATTCAGTACTTC,CASSAPGVTKNIQYF
TRBJ2-3,TRBV5-1,.,.,TGCGCCAGCAGCTTCCCTGGGCCAACTGAAGATACGCAGTATTTT,CASSFPGPTEDTQYF
TRBJ2-1,TRBV10-3,.,.,TGTGCCATCAACCCACAGGGTCAGGATGAGCAGTTCTTC,CAINPQGQDEQFF